This TCR beta chain was observed in a study of blood T cell repertoires in COVID-19 (dated by TCRdb to the early 2020s). With regard to the full study: Samples covering the acute and convalescent phases of COVID-19 were provided by collaborators in the United States, Italy and Spain. The material from the prospective study consisted of cDNA or gDNA derived from T cells, B-cell-depleted T cells, or PBMCs. The dataset comprised deeply sampled blood TCRbeta repertoires from subjects exposed to, actively infected with, or recovered from COVID-19. The repertoires were made available in a free public database intended to serve as a resource for research on the immune response to SARS-CoV-2. The samples were drawn from the first 160 participants of the ongoing ImmuneRACE study and from 1,254 subjects provided by 6 global collaborators. Sample metadata almost always included a de-identified subject ID, COVID-19 status, age in years and sex. HLA class I and class II types, where available, came from metadata supplied by the sample provider rather than from assay-based typing. The research as a whole found: The quantity of clinical and demographic metadata differed by source and by participant and was supplied without curation.

Per the germline V gene (reference sequence), LGHDT is the CDR1 and YNNKEL is the CDR2. Compared with germline, V lacks 0 bases and J lacks 3 bases; bases without a gene match: 7. The CDR3 starts with the cysteine, ends with the phenylalanine, and has 16 residues. Left in the record is the CDR3 DNA by itself, 48 bases read in frame from the first base. As to this clone: Its target antigen remains unknown. No base-level quality is on record; no much larger clone is a single base apart.

Enrolling through a virtual design, the prospective study's participants ranged in age from about 18 to 89 years and lived across around 25 United States geographic areas. In the prospective study, cohorts were assigned on the basis of participant-reported clinical history obtained from a screening survey and a study questionnaire. Recovered participants in ImmuneRACE Cohort 3 were defined as having two consecutive negative NP/OP PCR tests, clearance from a healthcare professional, or resolution of symptoms. In the prospective study, whole blood, serum and a nasopharyngeal or oropharyngeal swab were collected from each participant by mobile phlebotomists. Participants in the prospective study had the option to provide additional blood draws and questionnaires over a 2-month period. Blood samples from the prospective study were shipped frozen or at room temperature prior to DNA extraction. TCRbeta CDR3 regions were amplified from genomic DNA by means of the immunoSEQ Assay, a bias-controlled multiplex PCR. The source study handled its data this way. The number of nucleated cells in each sample was estimated by amplification of reference gene primers within the assay. Sequence reads were collapsed and filtered to measure the absolute abundance of every unique TCRbeta CDR3 rearrangement. For each sample, productive Simpson clonality was calculated as the square root of Simpson's diversity index over productive rearrangements. The source is immuneACCESS, and TCRdb retained only in-frame sequences with V and J called. Part of the clones is not carried over; for the studies checked, unresolved V genes explain less than half of this, and the remainder is unexplained. The DNA was the basis for D and trimming; V, J and clone size are from that table. The sample data list approximately 130,000 clones, and less than 90% of these were observed just once. Of the sample, 18% is held by the ten largest clones.

The V and J segments used are TRBV3-1 (or the pseudogene TRBV3-2) and TRBJ1-1; 7 bases in between match TRBD1. Sequencing input: PBMCs or T cells enriched from blood (not recorded which). This receptor was taken from a young man who had recovered from COVID-19. The nucleotide sequence reads TGTGCCAGCAGCCAAGACTGGAGGGGGCGCGACACTGAAGCTTTCTTT. This translates into CASSQDWRGRDTEAFF.